This is a list of T cell receptor beta chains from one sample in a study of blood T cell repertoires in COVID-19. Sequencing was performed with immunoSEQ multiplex PCR; in TCRdb, only in-frame clones are kept and a portion is missing. The sample carries about 140,000 clones, 84% recorded once. Sequenced sample: peripheral blood. The receptors originated from a woman of 80 years or more in a cohort sampled during active or convalescent COVID-19. Each CDR3 is given with its conserved first and last residue. D genes are given only for firm matches. Size values are once, few and many counts, or a class for expanded clones, and some rows have none.

v_call	j_call	d_call	clone_size	cdr3_nt	cdr3_aa
TRBV5-5	TRBJ1-2	TRBD1	NA	TGTGCCAGCAGCCTAGGGACAGGGGTAACGAACTATGGCTACACCTTC	CASSLGTGVTNYGYTF
TRBV12-3/TRBV12-4	TRBJ2-7	NA	once	TGTGCCAGCAGTTTTTCAGGGTTCGAGCAGTACTTC	CASSFSGFEQYF
TRBV7-9	TRBJ2-1	NA	NA	TGTGCCAGCTCGACTAGTGGGCCCCTGCAGTTCTTC	CASSTSGPLQFF
TRBV7-2	TRBJ1-5	NA	NA	TGTGCCAGCAGCGTTAGGGGTAATCAGCCCCAGCATTTT	CASSVRGNQPQHF
TRBV7-8	TRBJ1-6	NA	once	TGTGCCAGCAGCCTGGGTATCGGGGGGAGTGCACCCCTCCACTTT	CASSLGIGGSAPLHF
TRBV27	TRBJ1-1	TRBD1	NA	TGTGCCAGCAGTTGGAGACAGGGGAACACTGAAGCTTTCTTT	CASSWRQGNTEAFF
TRBV19	TRBJ2-6	TRBD1	NA	TGTGCCAGTAGTGCCTCCAGGGGGAGAGGGGCCAACGTCCTGACTTTC	CASSASRGRGANVLTF
TRBV19	TRBJ2-5	TRBD1	NA	TGTGCCAGTAGTCCCCGCCTAACAGGGGGACAAGAGACCCAGTACTTC	CASSPRLTGGQETQYF
TRBV19	TRBJ2-3	TRBD2	NA	TGTGCCAGTAGCGCATTAGTAGCGGGGGGATTAGATACGCAGTATTTT	CASSALVAGGLDTQYF
TRBV6-2/TRBV6-3	TRBJ1-2	TRBD1	NA	TGTGCCAGCAGTTACACGGGACAGGGACATCTAAGGGGCTACACCTTC	CASSYTGQGHLRGYTF
TRBV7-2	TRBJ1-2	NA	NA	TGTGCCAGCAGCCCTTTTTTAGACTATGGCTACACCTTC	CASSPFLDYGYTF
TRBV19	TRBJ1-1	TRBD1	NA	TGTGCCAGTAGTCCTTCGACAGGGGGCAGTAACACTGAAGCTTTCTTT	CASSPSTGGSNTEAFF